Listed below are T cell receptor beta chains from one sample, sequenced in a study of CXCR3-negative and CXCR3-positive naive CD8 T cells. One entry per CDR3 protein, without DNA, is what TCRdb gives after re-calling the 5' RACE reads. In all, the sample yields about 120,000 distinct CDR3 sequences. The sequenced material came from naive CXCR3- CD8+ T cells from blood. The receptor source for this set is a human donor in good health. Some clones in this sample may be carry-over from other donors' samples. CDR3s include the opening cysteine and the closing phenylalanine or tryptophan.

J: TRBJ2-1; V: TRBV9; CDR3: CASSVAGGSSYNEQFF
J: TRBJ2-7; V: TRBV19; CDR3: CASSRADRPYEQYF
J: TRBJ2-1; V: TRBV5-1; CDR3: CASSYGGAGNEQFF
J: TRBJ1-3; V: TRBV24-1; CDR3: CATPKVGAEKRRNTIYF
J: TRBJ2-3; V: TRBV28; CDR3: CASRKLDPDTDTQYF
J: TRBJ2-2; V: TRBV6-4; CDR3: CASSASGVTGELFF
J: TRBJ2-1; V: TRBV5-1; CDR3: CASSRLGEGTLQFF
J: TRBJ2-2; V: TRBV29-1; CDR3: CSVVAYRGLQFNANTGELFF
J: TRBJ2-7; V: TRBV12-3/TRBV12-4; CDR3: CASSFLTVYEQYF
J: TRBJ2-7; V: TRBV30; CDR3: CAWSAIGTGNQYF
J: TRBJ2-1; V: TRBV7-9; CDR3: CASSLGREQFF
J: TRBJ1-1; V: TRBV20-1; CDR3: CSARDWMRTEAFF
J: TRBJ2-7; V: TRBV21-1; CDR3: CASRRRDRAREQYF
J: TRBJ1-2; V: TRBV29-1; CDR3: CSVRDTANYGYTF
J: TRBJ1-6; V: TRBV28; CDR3: CASSFGTAYNSPLHF
J: TRBJ2-7; V: TRBV2; CDR3: CASSPSGQVNEQYF
J: TRBJ2-7; V: TRBV20-1; CDR3: CSARASFSEQYF
J: TRBJ1-2; V: TRBV29-1; CDR3: CSVEGLGQGLIGYTF
J: TRBJ1-2; V: TRBV19; CDR3: CASTLREKIEDYGYTF
J: TRBJ2-2; V: TRBV29-1; CDR3: CSVEEEAGDHTGELFF
J: TRBJ2-1; V: TRBV20-1; CDR3: CSARLADNEQFF
J: TRBJ2-1; V: TRBV20-1; CDR3: CRTLDSSSYNEQFF
J: TRBJ2-7; V: TRBV6-1; CDR3: CASSEWLLNEQYF
J: TRBJ1-2; V: TRBV29-1; CDR3: CSADMGDGYTF
J: TRBJ1-5; V: TRBV7-8; CDR3: CASSLQGNSNQPQHF
J: TRBJ2-7; V: TRBV29-1; CDR3: CSVNTGLSSYEQYF
J: TRBJ1-4; V: TRBV7-9; CDR3: CASSDPGVYEKLFF
J: TRBJ2-1; V: TRBV9; CDR3: CASSVAGGSDEQFF
J: TRBJ2-1; V: TRBV7-3; CDR3: CASSLTVWGEQFF
J: TRBJ2-1; V: TRBV15; CDR3: CATSGEGGHNEQFF
J: TRBJ2-7; V: TRBV13; CDR3: CASRSRGPSYEQYF
J: TRBJ2-3; V: TRBV27; CDR3: CASKSDRTPQYF
J: TRBJ1-2; V: TRBV11-1; CDR3: CASSPGAASQTPNYGYTF
J: TRBJ2-1; V: TRBV7-9; CDR3: CASSLGPTSGSIYEQFF
J: TRBJ2-5; V: TRBV5-5; CDR3: CASSLAGYETQYF
J: TRBJ2-1; V: TRBV14; CDR3: CASSQFWQGIYNEQFF
J: TRBJ2-3; V: TRBV5-1; CDR3: CASSSYGQGATDTQYF
J: TRBJ1-6; V: TRBV12-3/TRBV12-4; CDR3: CASRPGTGSNSPLHF
J: TRBJ2-1; V: TRBV4-3; CDR3: CASSQDPDSASEQFF
J: TRBJ2-5; V: TRBV28; CDR3: CASSLGAGLPQETQYF
J: TRBJ1-2; V: TRBV7-9; CDR3: CASSSDFSPSNYGYTF
J: TRBJ1-3; V: TRBV11-3; CDR3: CASSAGSGNTIYF
J: TRBJ1-1; V: TRBV7-9; CDR3: CASSLAPSRYDTEAFF
J: TRBJ1-2; V: TRBV29-1; CDR3: CSVEVANYGYTF
J: TRBJ2-6; V: TRBV4-1; CDR3: CASSQERSSGANVLTF
J: TRBJ1-1; V: TRBV14; CDR3: CASSQGGRWTEAFF
J: TRBJ2-3; V: TRBV15; CDR3: CATSGTPPGMLDTQYF
J: TRBJ2-7; V: TRBV4-3; CDR3: CASSLTLGRVSYEQYF
J: TRBJ2-1; V: TRBV11-2; CDR3: CASSLPAGSNNEQFF
J: TRBJ2-5; V: TRBV9; CDR3: CASSVDNKDETQYF
J: TRBJ2-1; V: TRBV7-9; CDR3: CASSPGTTQGDEQFF
J: TRBJ2-1; V: TRBV29-1; CDR3: CSVERGGSRGEQFF
J: TRBJ2-4; V: TRBV5-5; CDR3: CASSLTSWGMNIQYF
J: TRBJ2-5; V: TRBV28; CDR3: CASSLTGEETQYF
J: TRBJ1-1; V: TRBV20-1; CDR3: CSAGDRENTEAFF
J: TRBJ2-1; V: TRBV27; CDR3: CASSPASLAYNEQFF